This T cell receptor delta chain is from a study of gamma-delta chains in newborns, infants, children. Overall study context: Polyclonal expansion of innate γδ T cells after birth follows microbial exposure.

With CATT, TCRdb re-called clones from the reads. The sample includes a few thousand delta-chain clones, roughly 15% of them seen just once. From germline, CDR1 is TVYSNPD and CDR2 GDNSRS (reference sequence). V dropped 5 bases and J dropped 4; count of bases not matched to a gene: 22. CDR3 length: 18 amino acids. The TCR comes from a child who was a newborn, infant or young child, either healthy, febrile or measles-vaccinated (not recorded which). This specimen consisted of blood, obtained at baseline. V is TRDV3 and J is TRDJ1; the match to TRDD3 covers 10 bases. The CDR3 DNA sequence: TGTGCCATACTCTTCCCTCAGTACTGGGGGATTATGATCGATAAACTCATCTTT. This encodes CAILFPQYWGIMIDKLIF.